A selection of T cell receptor beta chains follows, all from one sample in a study of blood T cell repertoires in COVID-19. Only in-frame clones appear in the TCRdb table, and some are missing; sequencing was by immunoSEQ multiplex PCR. The sample records over 130,000 clones, 85% being singletons. The sequenced sample consisted of peripheral blood. The source is a man in his fifties with acute or convalescent COVID-19. The CDR3 runs from the conserved cysteine through the conserved F or W. Each record gives: D gene, V gene, clone size, J gene, CDR3 DNA, CDR3 protein. D genes are given only for firm matches. Some rows have no size entry. The others give once, few or many, or a class for an expanded clone.

d_gene: .; v_gene: TRBV7-8; abundance: .; j_gene: TRBJ2-7; CDR3nt: TGTGCCAGCCGCAGAACAGGGAAATACGAGCAGTACTTC; CDR3aa: CASRRTGKYEQYF
d_gene: .; v_gene: TRBV4-1; abundance: few; j_gene: TRBJ1-2; CDR3nt: TGCGCCAGCAGCCAACCCTCCGGGGGGTTGGGCTACACCTTC; CDR3aa: CASSQPSGGLGYTF
d_gene: .; v_gene: TRBV3-1/TRBV3-2; abundance: .; j_gene: TRBJ2-7; CDR3nt: TGTGCCAGCAGCCAAGCAGTAGGCGGAGGCCCTAGGAACGAGCAGTACTTC; CDR3aa: CASSQAVGGGPRNEQYF
d_gene: .; v_gene: TRBV6-1; abundance: .; j_gene: TRBJ1-4; CDR3nt: TGTGCCAGCAGTGAAGAGGCGGGGGGGTTTGAAAAACTGTTTTTT; CDR3aa: CASSEEAGGFEKLFF
d_gene: TRBD1; v_gene: TRBV9; abundance: .; j_gene: TRBJ2-1; CDR3nt: TGTGCCAGCAGCCCCTACGTACAGGGGAGCTCCTACAATGAGCAGTTCTTC; CDR3aa: CASSPYVQGSSYNEQFF
d_gene: TRBD2; v_gene: TRBV13; abundance: .; j_gene: TRBJ2-3; CDR3nt: TGTGCCAGCAGCTTTAGCGGGGGGGCGCATACGCAGTATTTT; CDR3aa: CASSFSGGAHTQYF
d_gene: .; v_gene: TRBV11-2; abundance: .; j_gene: TRBJ1-3; CDR3nt: TGTGCCAGCAGCTTACTGGGGGGCTCTGGAAACACCATATATTTT; CDR3aa: CASSLLGGSGNTIYF
d_gene: .; v_gene: TRBV5-8; abundance: .; j_gene: TRBJ1-1; CDR3nt: TGTGCCAGCAGCTTCTATTGGGGGGGGAACACTGAAGCTTTCTTT; CDR3aa: CASSFYWGGNTEAFF
d_gene: TRBD2; v_gene: TRBV9; abundance: .; j_gene: TRBJ2-1; CDR3nt: TGTGCCAGCAGCATTAGCGGGCAGTCCTACAATGAGCAGTTCTTC; CDR3aa: CASSISGQSYNEQFF
d_gene: .; v_gene: TRBV24-1; abundance: .; j_gene: TRBJ2-5; CDR3nt: TGTGCCACCAGTGATTCTCGACAGGCGGGCATTTTGTCCCAGTACTTC; CDR3aa: CATSDSRQAGILSQYF
d_gene: .; v_gene: TRBV4-1; abundance: .; j_gene: TRBJ2-1; CDR3nt: TGCGCCAGCAGCCAAGTGGCGGAAAACTACAATGAGCAGTTCTTC; CDR3aa: CASSQVAENYNEQFF
d_gene: .; v_gene: TRBV6-1; abundance: .; j_gene: TRBJ1-5; CDR3nt: TGTGCCAGCAGTGAGCCCATCTTAGAGTATAGCAATCAGCCCCAGCATTTT; CDR3aa: CASSEPILEYSNQPQHF
d_gene: TRBD2; v_gene: TRBV11-3; abundance: .; j_gene: TRBJ2-1; CDR3nt: TGTGCCAGCAGCTTAGGGGTCCCTAGCGGGAGAAACAATGAGCAGTTCTTC; CDR3aa: CASSLGVPSGRNNEQFF
d_gene: .; v_gene: TRBV27; abundance: .; j_gene: TRBJ1-5; CDR3nt: TGTGCCAGCAGCCCTTTGGATGCGGGTTTGGAGCAGCCCCAGCATTTT; CDR3aa: CASSPLDAGLEQPQHF
d_gene: TRBD1; v_gene: TRBV11-3; abundance: few; j_gene: TRBJ2-1; CDR3nt: TGTGCCAGCAGCTCCCCACACCTGACAGGGGTGTCCTACAATGAGCAGTTCTTC; CDR3aa: CASSSPHLTGVSYNEQFF
d_gene: .; v_gene: TRBV29-1; abundance: .; j_gene: TRBJ1-2; CDR3nt: TGCAGCGCCCCCAGCGGACAGAACCTCAACTCCTATGGCTACACCTTC; CDR3aa: CSAPSGQNLNSYGYTF
d_gene: .; v_gene: TRBV12-3/TRBV12-4; abundance: .; j_gene: TRBJ2-1; CDR3nt: TGTGCCAGCAGTTTACAGGGTTTTGAGTTCTTC; CDR3aa: CASSLQGFEFF
d_gene: TRBD1; v_gene: TRBV28; abundance: .; j_gene: TRBJ1-5; CDR3nt: TGTGCCAGCAAATCAGCAGGGGGCTATCAGCCCCAGCATTTT; CDR3aa: CASKSAGGYQPQHF
d_gene: .; v_gene: TRBV4-2; abundance: few; j_gene: TRBJ2-7; CDR3nt: TGTGCCAGCAGCCAAGAAGGATATAGCCTTCTCGAGCAGTACTTC; CDR3aa: CASSQEGYSLLEQYF
d_gene: TRBD1; v_gene: TRBV19; abundance: .; j_gene: TRBJ1-5; CDR3nt: TGTGCCAGTAGTATACGACAGGGGAGTAGCAATCAGCCCCAGCATTTT; CDR3aa: CASSIRQGSSNQPQHF
d_gene: .; v_gene: TRBV28; abundance: .; j_gene: TRBJ2-7; CDR3nt: TGTGCCAGCAGTTTAGTGTCTCGGGAGCAGTACTTC; CDR3aa: CASSLVSREQYF
d_gene: TRBD1; v_gene: TRBV28; abundance: .; j_gene: TRBJ2-7; CDR3nt: TGTGCCAGCAGTTTGGTACAGGGGGCCTACGAGCAGTACTTC; CDR3aa: CASSLVQGAYEQYF
d_gene: TRBD1; v_gene: TRBV7-3; abundance: .; j_gene: TRBJ1-2; CDR3nt: TGTGCCAGCAGCTTAACGGGACAGGGGAACCCATACACCTTC; CDR3aa: CASSLTGQGNPYTF
d_gene: .; v_gene: TRBV6-5; abundance: .; j_gene: TRBJ1-5; CDR3nt: TGTGCCAGCAGTTACTCAGGGGCCGGTCAGCCCCAGCATTTT; CDR3aa: CASSYSGAGQPQHF
d_gene: .; v_gene: TRBV5-4; abundance: once; j_gene: TRBJ2-1; CDR3nt: TGTGCCAGCAGCCGGGGTGGAGATTCCGTCTCCTACAATGAGCAGTTCTTC; CDR3aa: CASSRGGDSVSYNEQFF
d_gene: .; v_gene: TRBV5-1; abundance: .; j_gene: TRBJ2-1; CDR3nt: TGCGCCAGCAGCACTCCGGGAAGCTCCTACAATGAGCAGTTCTTC; CDR3aa: CASSTPGSSYNEQFF
d_gene: .; v_gene: TRBV6-5; abundance: .; j_gene: TRBJ2-2; CDR3nt: TGTGCCAGCCATCAGGGGGGCACCGGGGAGCTGTTTTTT; CDR3aa: CASHQGGTGELFF
d_gene: .; v_gene: TRBV28; abundance: .; j_gene: TRBJ2-2; CDR3nt: TGTGCCAGCAGACGACAGGGCGGGATCGGGGAGCTGTTTTTT; CDR3aa: CASRRQGGIGELFF
d_gene: .; v_gene: TRBV7-9; abundance: .; j_gene: TRBJ2-5; CDR3nt: TGTGCCAGCAGCTTAGTGGCGGGGACTTTTCAAGAGACCCAGTACTTC; CDR3aa: CASSLVAGTFQETQYF
d_gene: .; v_gene: TRBV23-1; abundance: .; j_gene: TRBJ1-2; CDR3nt: TGCGCCAGCAGCCTCCAACGAGAACGGTTGGTCCCCAGCGATGGCTACACCTTC; CDR3aa: CASSLQRERLVPSDGYTF
d_gene: TRBD2; v_gene: TRBV15; abundance: .; j_gene: TRBJ2-5; CDR3nt: TGTGCCACCAGCAGGACTCGGGAGGCCGCGGGGACCCAGTACTTC; CDR3aa: CATSRTREAAGTQYF
d_gene: .; v_gene: TRBV28; abundance: .; j_gene: TRBJ2-7; CDR3nt: TGTGCCAGCAGTTTTCCGGGACACTCCTACGAGCAGTACTTC; CDR3aa: CASSFPGHSYEQYF